This T cell receptor (beta chain) was profiled in a study of identical twins. There are 18 residues in the CDR3. Germline V gene sequence: CDR1 MGHRA, CDR2 YSYEKL. V lost 0 bases and J 0 bases, leaving 17 bases between the germline ends. Study-wide results and caveats: Twin-shared out-of-frame alpha sequences showed excess low generation probability.

Details on this clonotype: Its antigen is unknown.

With template switching, a universal primer site was added, and the cDNA carried unique molecular identifiers. TCRdb called the 5' RACE reads again in MiXCR, with one record for every CDR3 protein. This table has fewer than 650,000 distinct CDR3 sequences, just over 7% appearing once. This same sample was also taken into another study, of yellow fever vaccine responses in identical twins. That work adds: Reportedly, twins showed a vaccine T cell response that looked partly convergent and partly personalized.

The sequence derives from a woman between 18 and 30 years old in good health. The gene calls are TRBV4-1 and TRBJ1-2; D remains ambiguous. The sequenced material came from PBMCs. As DNA, the CDR3 is TGCGCCAGCAGCCAAGATAGAGCAGTGACACCTTCTAACTATGGCTACACCTTC. It is translated as CASSQDRAVTPSNYGYTF.